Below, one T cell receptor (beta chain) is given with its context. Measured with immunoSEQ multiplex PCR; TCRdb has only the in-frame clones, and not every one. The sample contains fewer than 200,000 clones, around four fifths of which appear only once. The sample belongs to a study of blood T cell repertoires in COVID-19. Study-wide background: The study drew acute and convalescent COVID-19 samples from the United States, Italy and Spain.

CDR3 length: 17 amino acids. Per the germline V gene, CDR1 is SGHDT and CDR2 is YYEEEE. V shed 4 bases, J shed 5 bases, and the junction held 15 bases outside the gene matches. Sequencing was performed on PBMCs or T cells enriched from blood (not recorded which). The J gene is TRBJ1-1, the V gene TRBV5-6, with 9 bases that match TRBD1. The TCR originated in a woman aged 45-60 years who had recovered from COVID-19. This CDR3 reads CASSPRTGVVRGTEAFF. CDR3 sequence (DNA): TGTGCCAGCAGCCCCCGGACAGGGGTCGTGCGAGGGACTGAAGCTTTCTTT.